This TCR beta chain was identified during a study of cytomegalovirus exposure and HLA in healthy donors. Using immunoSEQ multiplex PCR, the repertoire was profiled, and TCRdb retains in-frame clones only, with some absent. The top ten hold under 2.5% of the sample, which has 150,000 to 200,000 clones, around four fifths seen once. This clone occurred a few times. The V gene lost 6 bases and the J gene lost 3 bases, with 14 bases spanning the gap. Germline CDR1 is SNHLY and CDR2 is FYNNEI. CDR3 length: 14 residues. The V gene is TRBV2, the J gene TRBJ1-2; TRBD1 might be the D (5 bases). Sequenced input: PBMCs. The sequence came from a man younger than 45 in good health and CMV-seropositive. CDR3 DNA sequence: TGTGCCAGCAGCACAATGACAGAATACTATGGCTACACCTTC. The encoded protein is CASSTMTEYYGYTF.